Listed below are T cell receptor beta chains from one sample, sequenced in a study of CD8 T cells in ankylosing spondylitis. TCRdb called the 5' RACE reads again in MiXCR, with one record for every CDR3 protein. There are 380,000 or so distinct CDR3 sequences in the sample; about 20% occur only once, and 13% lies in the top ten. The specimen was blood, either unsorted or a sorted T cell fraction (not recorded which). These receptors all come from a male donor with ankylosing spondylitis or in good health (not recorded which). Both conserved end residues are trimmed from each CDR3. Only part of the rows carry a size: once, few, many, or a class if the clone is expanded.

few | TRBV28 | ASSFGTPLGYSPLH
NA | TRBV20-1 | SAIPLSGGDTDTQY
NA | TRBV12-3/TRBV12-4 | ASSFGIEENTEAF
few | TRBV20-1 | SASRTGIYGYT
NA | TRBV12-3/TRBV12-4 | ASSWDSNLPGNQPQH
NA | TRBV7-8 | ASSLDRGFTDTQY
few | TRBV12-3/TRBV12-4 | ASSLWGIQETQY
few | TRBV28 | ASSLAAIGTGPYEQY
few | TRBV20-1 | SARVGTGFNTYEQY
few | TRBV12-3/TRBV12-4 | ASSSPGTGGNEQF
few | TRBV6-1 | ASEGEYSNQPQH
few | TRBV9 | ASSRRSEGIANEQF